This entry lists 24 T cell receptor beta chains sequenced from one sample in a study of cytomegalovirus exposure and HLA in healthy donors. The primer mix had 60 Vbeta and 13 Jbeta primers. Sequencing used immunoSEQ multiplex PCR; TCRdb keeps in-frame clones, though not all of them. In the table there are some 96,000 clones, more than 70% of which are singletons. Input material: PBMCs. The receptors were gathered from a woman aged 55-69 years in good health and CMV-seropositive.

J is TRBJ2-7 and V is TRBV21-1; TRBD2, the table's D call, lacks a check against the DNA. TRBV21-1 constitutes a pseudogene. The CDR3 totals 20 residues. CDR3 coding DNA: TGTGCCAGCAGCAAAATGGCCCTGAGGACTAGCGGGATTATTTCCTACGAGCAGTACTTC. Residues: CASSKMALRTSGIISYEQYF.

The chain has TRBV18 and TRBJ2-3, with D possibly matching TRBD2 (6 bases). Trimming stripped 2 bases from V and 2 bases from J, with 14 bases between. The germline V gene has CDR1 KGHSH and CDR2 LQKENI. The CDR3 covers 16 residues. CDR3 coding DNA: TGTGCCAGCTCACCAGGGACTCTTCCGCCCACAGATACGCAGTATTTT. Translating it yields CASSPGTLPPTDTQYF.

The chain recombines TRBV30 with TRBJ1-4, with D maybe TRBD1 (5 bases). The CDR3 sequence is 13 residues long. Trimming left V 1 base short and J 4 bases short, with 7 bases between. From germline, CDR1 is GTSNPN and CDR2 SVGIG (reference sequence). CDR3 residues: CAWSGQSNEKLFF. The CDR3 DNA sequence: TGTGCCTGGAGTGGACAGAGTAATGAAAAACTGTTTTTT.

CDR3 sequence: CASLGDPNTGELFF. For the CDR3, the DNA is TGTGCCAGCCTGGGCGATCCGAACACCGGGGAGCTGTTTTTT. This chain links TRBV2 with TRBJ2-2; D uncertain. The CDR3 is made up of 14 amino acids. Germline CDR1 is SNHLY and CDR2 is FYNNEI. V shed 8 bases and J shed 0 bases, with 10 bases lying between them.

In the case of this clone: Because the CDR3 is missing its conserved closing phenylalanine or tryptophan, this is likely a read error. The DNA is omitted, as the CDR3 cannot be located on it reliably, and the CDR3 follows TCRdb's listing. The CDR3 loop reads CSAPQQGLRL. This chain connects TRBV20-1 to TRBJ1-4; the D call TRBD1 from the table was never checked on the DNA. Germline CDR1 is DFQATT and CDR2 is SNEGSKA (reference sequence). The CDR3 spans 10 amino acids, including both terminal residues.

This chain joins TRBV9 and TRBJ2-3; tentatively, D is TRBD1 (5 bases). V dropped 4 bases and J dropped 8 bases, with 20 bases sitting between them. The CDR3 is 15 amino acids. The germline V gene has CDR1 SGDLS and CDR2 YYNGEE. The CDR3 sequence is CASSPRQGIIGTQYF. Written as DNA, the CDR3 is TGTGCCAGCAGCCCCCGGCAGGGAATCATCGGTACGCAGTATTTT.

This clone was picked up a small number of times. The rearrangement uses TRBV4-2 and TRBJ2-3; D unresolved. CDR3 size: 15 residues. With 1 base removed from V and 2 bases from J, the gap between germline ends came to 10 bases. Germline CDR1 reads LGHNA; CDR2 reads YNFKEQ. Here the CDR3 reads CASSQVGDNTDTQYF. CDR3 nucleotides: TGTGCCAGCAGCCAAGTTGGCGACAACACAGATACGCAGTATTTT.

The chain combines TRBV28 with TRBJ1-5, with D maybe TRBD1 (5 bases). The germline V gene encodes CDR1 MDHEN and CDR2 SYDVKM. This CDR3 has 14 amino acids. The germline V and J ends were trimmed by 9 bases and 5 bases, with 17 bases remaining between them. The CDR3 nucleotides are TGTGCCAGTTGGGAGGGGTTACGGGATCAGCCCCAGCATTTT. Its protein product is CASWEGLRDQPQHF.

The genes are TRBV5-4 and TRBJ2-2; D perhaps matches TRBD1 (5 bases). CDR1 and CDR2 (germline): SGHNT, YYREEE (reference sequence). This CDR3 contains 13 residues. V was clipped by 0 bases and J by 6 bases, with 6 bases between them. This chain's CDR3 is CASSLGGPGELFF. The DNA for the CDR3 is TGTGCCAGCAGCTTGGGGGGCCCCGGGGAGCTGTTTTTT.

The rearrangement joins TRBV29-1 to TRBJ2-7; 8 bases fit TRBD2. CDR1 and CDR2 (germline): SQVTM, ANQGSEA. The CDR3 spans 15 residues. Trimming removed 0 bases from V and 7 bases from J; junction bases left unmatched: 11. The CDR3 region has the DNA TGCAGCGTTGAAGAGTGGACTAGCACCCAAGGGGAGCAGTACTTC. Amino acids: CSVEEWTSTQGEQYF.

This clone was picked up a small number of times. The gene calls are TRBV6-1 and TRBJ1-2; TRBD1 matches 7 bases. Per germline, CDR1 MNHNS and CDR2 SASEGT. The CDR3 has 13 residues. Germline trimming cut 10 bases from V and 5 bases from J; bases unmatched to any gene: 10. The CDR3 reads CAMRQGGGYGYTF. The CDR3 DNA reads as TGTGCCATGAGACAGGGCGGGGGGTATGGCTACACCTTC.

The rearrangement links TRBV15 to TRBJ2-7; the match to TRBD2 covers 14 bases. The CDR3 runs 16 residues. After removal of 1 base from V and 7 bases from J, the junction contained 6 bases not matched to a gene. Germline CDR1 reads LNHNV; CDR2 reads YYDKDF (reference sequence). The CDR3 nucleotides are TGTGCCACCAGCAGAGCCCCGGGACTAGCGGGAGTGGAGCAGTACTTC. It translates to CATSRAPGLAGVEQYF.

CDR3: CASSSLHQPQHF. DNA for the CDR3: TGTGCCAGCAGCTCACTTCATCAGCCCCAGCATTTT. The V gene is TRBV7-2, the J gene TRBJ1-5; D remains ambiguous. The CDR3 runs 12 residues. CDR1 and CDR2 (germline): SGHTA, FQGNSA. Trimming pared 4 bases from V and 5 bases from J, leaving 6 bases between.

Comments on this clone: A read error may account for a junction end that differs from germline. The chain is built from TRBV2 and TRBJ2-2, with TRBD2 matching over 8 bases. Per germline, CDR1 SNHLY and CDR2 FYNNEI. The CDR3 runs 15 residues. The CDR3 DNA is TGTGTCAGCAGTGAATGGCGGGGGGTTTCCGGGGAGCTGTTTTTT. As protein: CVSSEWRGVSGELFF.

Written as DNA, the CDR3 is TGTGCCAGTAGTATGACAGGGGGATCGGAAGAGTACTTC. Translation: CASSMTGGSEEYF. The genes are TRBV19 and TRBJ2-5; 9 nucleotides align to TRBD1. Germline trimming cut 3 bases from V and 12 bases from J; bases unmatched to any gene: 8. Germline CDR1 reads LNHDA; CDR2 reads SQIVND (reference sequence). CDR3 length: 13 residues.

The gene calls are TRBV9 and TRBJ2-7; 10 nucleotides align to TRBD1. This CDR3 spans 14 amino acids. V trimming: 0 bases; J trimming: 9 bases; junction bases outside the gene matches: 6. The V gene's germline CDR1 is SGDLS and CDR2 YYNGEE. The CDR3: CASSVADRGNGQYF. In DNA, the CDR3 is TGTGCCAGCAGCGTAGCGGACAGGGGGAACGGGCAGTACTTC.

The rearrangement joins TRBV6-1 to TRBJ2-3, with 8 bases aligning to TRBD1. The germline V gene encodes CDR1 MNHNS and CDR2 SASEGT. The V segment lost 8 bases and the J segment 4 bases; nucleotides outside the gene matches: 5. This CDR3 is 13 amino acids long. CDR3 in DNA: TGTGCCAGCCTGACAGGGGTTCCAGATACGCAGTATTTT. Amino acid sequence: CASLTGVPDTQYF.

This clone was detected a few times. This chain joins TRBV6-5 and TRBJ1-1, with 11 bases lining up with TRBD1. V shed 2 bases and J 11 bases; nucleotides not matched to a gene: 7. Looked up from germline, CDR1 is MNHEY and CDR2 is SVGAGI. This CDR3 contains 14 residues. The CDR3 DNA reads TGTGCCAGCAGTTACAGGGACAGGGGGTTTGGGGCTTTCTTT. This gives the protein CASSYRDRGFGAFF.

The genes are TRBV9 and TRBJ2-1; D may be TRBD2 (6 bases). Trimming removed 0 bases from V and 2 bases from J, with 12 bases in between. The CDR3 extends over 16 amino acids. Germline V gives CDR1 SGDLS, CDR2 YYNGEE. The chain's CDR3 is CASSVGAGGTYNEQFF. The CDR3 DNA is TGTGCCAGCAGCGTAGGAGCAGGCGGGACCTACAATGAGCAGTTCTTC.

The chain uses TRBV28 and TRBJ2-1; D perhaps matches TRBD1 (6 bases). The CDR3 extends over 13 amino acids. Trimming pared 8 bases from V and 3 bases from J, leaving 11 bases between. CDR1 and CDR2 (germline): MDHEN, SYDVKM. This chain's CDR3 is CASVRDNYNEQFF. CDR3 in DNA: TGTGCCAGCGTTCGGGACAACTACAATGAGCAGTTCTTC. The full variable domain, with the rest looked up from reference TRBV28 and TRBJ2-1, is DVKVTQSSRYLVKRTGEKVFLECVQDMDHENMFWYRQDPGLGLRLIYFSYDVKMKEKGDIPEGYSVSREKKERFSLILESASTNQTSMYLCASVRDNYNEQFFGPGTRLTVL.

In its sample, this clone was seen a few times. The chain employs TRBV2 and TRBJ1-5; 11 bases map to TRBD1. The germline V gene encodes CDR1 SNHLY and CDR2 FYNNEI. The CDR3 is made up of 17 amino acids. Losses at the gene ends were 3 bases for V and 3 bases for J; bases not matched to a gene: 7. DNA for the CDR3: TGTGCCAGCAGTGACGCCGGACAGGGGGCCTACAATCAGCCCCAGCATTTT. It specifies CASSDAGQGAYNQPQHF. Based on the CDR3 plus reference TRBV2 and TRBJ1-5, the full variable domain is EPEVTQTPSHQVTQMGQEVILRCVPISNHLYFYWYRQILGQKVEFLVSFYNNEISEKSEIFDDQFSVERPDGSNFTLKIRSTKLEDSAMYFCASSDAGQGAYNQPQHFGDGTRLSIL.

The sample holds one count of this clone. This chain joins TRBV2 and TRBJ2-2, with D possibly TRBD2 on 6 matching bases. Germline CDR1 is SNHLY and CDR2 is FYNNEI. The CDR3 is 14 amino acids. V shed 6 bases and J shed 6 bases, with 14 bases lying between them. CDR3 bases: TGTGCCAGCAGGAGAACAACGGGGGCCGGGGAGCTGTTTTTT. Its protein product is CASRRTTGAGELFF.

In the case of this clone: The same CDR3 also results from other DNA sequences found in this sample. V gene TRBV5-1 combines with J gene TRBJ1-1; TRBD1 matches 7 bases. There are 15 residues in the CDR3. V lost 0 bases and J lost 1; bases outside the gene matches: 3. Germline V lookup: CDR1 SGHRS, CDR2 YFSETQ. CDR3 in DNA: TGCGCCAGCAGCTTGGGGACAGGCTGGAACACTGAAGCTTTCTTT. It encodes CASSLGTGWNTEAFF.

The chain has TRBV15 and TRBJ2-1; no reliable D call. Deletions cut 1 base from V and 7 bases from J, with 2 bases between. The CDR3 extends over 11 amino acids. Per germline, CDR1 LNHNV and CDR2 YYDKDF (reference sequence). CDR3 loop: CATSRANEQFF. The DNA of the CDR3 is TGTGCCACCAGCAGAGCTAATGAGCAGTTCTTC.